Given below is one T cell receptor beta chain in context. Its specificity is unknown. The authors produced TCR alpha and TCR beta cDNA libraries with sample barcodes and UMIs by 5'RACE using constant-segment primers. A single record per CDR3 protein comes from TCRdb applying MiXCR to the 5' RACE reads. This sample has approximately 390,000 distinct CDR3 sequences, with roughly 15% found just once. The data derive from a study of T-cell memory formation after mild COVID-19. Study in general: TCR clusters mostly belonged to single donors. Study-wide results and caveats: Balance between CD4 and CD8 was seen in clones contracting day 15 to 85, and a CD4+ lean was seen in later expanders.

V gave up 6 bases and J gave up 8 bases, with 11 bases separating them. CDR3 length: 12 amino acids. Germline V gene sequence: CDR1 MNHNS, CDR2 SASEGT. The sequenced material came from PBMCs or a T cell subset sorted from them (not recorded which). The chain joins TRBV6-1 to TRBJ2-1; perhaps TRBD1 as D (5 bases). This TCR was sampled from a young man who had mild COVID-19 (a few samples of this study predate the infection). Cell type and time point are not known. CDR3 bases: TGTGCCAGCAGCGCCCAGGGCCATGAGCAGTTCTTC. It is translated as CASSAQGHEQFF.